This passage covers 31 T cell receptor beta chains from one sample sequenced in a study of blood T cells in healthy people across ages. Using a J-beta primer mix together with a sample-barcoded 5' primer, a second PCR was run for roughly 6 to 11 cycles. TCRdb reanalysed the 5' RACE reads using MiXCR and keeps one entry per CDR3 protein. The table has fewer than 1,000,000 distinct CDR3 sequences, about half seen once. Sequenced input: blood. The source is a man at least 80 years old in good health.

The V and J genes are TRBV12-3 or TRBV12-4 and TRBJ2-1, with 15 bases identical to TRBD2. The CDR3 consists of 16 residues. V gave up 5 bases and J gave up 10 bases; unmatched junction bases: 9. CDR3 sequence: CASSVKGLAGGGEQFF. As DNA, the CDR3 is TGTGCCAGCAGTGTTAAGGGACTAGCGGGAGGAGGGGAGCAGTTCTTC.

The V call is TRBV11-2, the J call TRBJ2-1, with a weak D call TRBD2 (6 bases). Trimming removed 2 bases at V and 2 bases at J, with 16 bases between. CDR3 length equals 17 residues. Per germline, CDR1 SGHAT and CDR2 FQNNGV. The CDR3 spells CASSLRGLALTYNEQFF. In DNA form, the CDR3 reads TGTGCCAGCAGCTTACGGGGCCTAGCGCTCACCTACAATGAGCAGTTCTTC.

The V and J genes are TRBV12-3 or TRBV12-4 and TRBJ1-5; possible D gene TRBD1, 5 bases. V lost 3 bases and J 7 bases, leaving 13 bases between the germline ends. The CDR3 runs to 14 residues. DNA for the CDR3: TGTGCCAGCAGTTTCGTTCAGGGAGACCAGCCCCAGCATTTT. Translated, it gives CASSFVQGDQPQHF.

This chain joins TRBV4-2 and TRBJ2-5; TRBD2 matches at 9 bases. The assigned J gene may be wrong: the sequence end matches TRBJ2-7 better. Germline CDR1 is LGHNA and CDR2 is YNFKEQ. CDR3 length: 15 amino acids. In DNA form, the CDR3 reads TGTGCCAGCAGCCAACGGGCGGGAGGGAATTACGAGCAGTACTTC. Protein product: CASSQRAGGNYEQYF.

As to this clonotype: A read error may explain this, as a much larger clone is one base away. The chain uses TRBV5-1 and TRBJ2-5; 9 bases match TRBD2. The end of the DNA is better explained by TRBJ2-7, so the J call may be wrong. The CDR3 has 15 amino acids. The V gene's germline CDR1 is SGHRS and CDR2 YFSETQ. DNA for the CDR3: TGCGTCAGCAGTTCTGGCGGGAGGGATTTTAGCGAGCAGTACTTC. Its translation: CVSSSGGRDFSEQYF.

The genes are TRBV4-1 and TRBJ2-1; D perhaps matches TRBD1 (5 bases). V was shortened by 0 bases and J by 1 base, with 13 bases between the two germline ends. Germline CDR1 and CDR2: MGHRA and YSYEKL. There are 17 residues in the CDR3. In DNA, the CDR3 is TGCGCCAGCAGCCAAGATTTAGGCAGGGTATCCTACAATGAGCAGTTCTTC. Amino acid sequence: CASSQDLGRVSYNEQFF.

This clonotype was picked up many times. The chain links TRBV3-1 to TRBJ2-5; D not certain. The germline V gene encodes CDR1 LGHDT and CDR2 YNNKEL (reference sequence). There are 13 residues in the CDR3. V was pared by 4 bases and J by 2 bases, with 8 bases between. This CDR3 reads CASSLRQQETQYF. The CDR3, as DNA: TGTGCCAGCAGCCTGCGGCAGCAAGAGACCCAGTACTTC.

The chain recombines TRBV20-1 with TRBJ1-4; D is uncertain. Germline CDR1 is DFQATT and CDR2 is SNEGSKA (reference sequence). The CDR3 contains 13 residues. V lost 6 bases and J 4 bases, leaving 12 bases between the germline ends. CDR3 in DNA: TGCAGTGCCACTATAGGGATTAATGAAAAACTGTTTTTT. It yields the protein CSATIGINEKLFF.

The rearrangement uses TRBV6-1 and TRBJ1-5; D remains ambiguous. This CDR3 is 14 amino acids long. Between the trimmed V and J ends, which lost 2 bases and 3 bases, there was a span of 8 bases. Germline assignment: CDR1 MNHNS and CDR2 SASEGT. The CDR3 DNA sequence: TGTGCCAGCAGTGAACAGGTCATCAATCAGCCCCAGCATTTT. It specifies CASSEQVINQPQHF.

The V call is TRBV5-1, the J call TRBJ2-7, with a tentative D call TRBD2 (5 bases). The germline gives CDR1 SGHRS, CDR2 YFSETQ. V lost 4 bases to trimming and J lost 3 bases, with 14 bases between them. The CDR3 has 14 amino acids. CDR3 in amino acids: CASSVFRGGYEQYF. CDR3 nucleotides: TGCGCCAGCAGCGTGTTTAGAGGAGGCTACGAGCAGTACTTC.

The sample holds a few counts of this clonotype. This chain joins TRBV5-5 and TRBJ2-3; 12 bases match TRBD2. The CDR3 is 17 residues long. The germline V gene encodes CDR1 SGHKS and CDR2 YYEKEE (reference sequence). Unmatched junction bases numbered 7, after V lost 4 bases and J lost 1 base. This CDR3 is CASSKGLAGPGTDTQYF. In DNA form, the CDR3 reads TGTGCCAGCAGCAAAGGACTAGCGGGGCCCGGCACAGATACGCAGTATTTT. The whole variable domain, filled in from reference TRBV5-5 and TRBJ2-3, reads DAGVTQSPTHLIKTRGQQVTLRCSPISGHKSVSWYQQVLGQGPQFIFQYYEKEERGRGNFPDRFSARQFPNYSSELNVNALLLGDSALYLCASSKGLAGPGTDTQYFGPGTRLTVL.

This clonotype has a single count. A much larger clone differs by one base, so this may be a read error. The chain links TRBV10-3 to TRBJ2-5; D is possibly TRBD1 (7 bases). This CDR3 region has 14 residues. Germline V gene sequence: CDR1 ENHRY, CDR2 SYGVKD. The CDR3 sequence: CAISPGGGQEAQYF. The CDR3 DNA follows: TGTGCCATCAGTCCAGGGGGAGGCCAAGAGGCCCAGTACTTC.

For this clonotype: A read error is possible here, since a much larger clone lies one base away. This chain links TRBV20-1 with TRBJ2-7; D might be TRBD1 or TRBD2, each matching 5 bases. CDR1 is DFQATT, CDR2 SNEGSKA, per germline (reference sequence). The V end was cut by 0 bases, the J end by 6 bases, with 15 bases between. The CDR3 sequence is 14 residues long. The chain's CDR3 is CSARDPAGSREQYF. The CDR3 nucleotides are TGCAGTGCTAGAGATCCCGCAGGGAGCCGCGAGCAGTACTTC.

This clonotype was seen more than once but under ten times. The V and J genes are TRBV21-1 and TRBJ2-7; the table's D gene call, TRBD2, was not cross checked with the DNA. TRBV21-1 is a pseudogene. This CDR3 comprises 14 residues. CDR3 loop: CASSKRLVVYEQYF. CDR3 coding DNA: TGTGCCAGCAGCAAAAGACTAGTCGTCTACGAGCAGTACTTC.

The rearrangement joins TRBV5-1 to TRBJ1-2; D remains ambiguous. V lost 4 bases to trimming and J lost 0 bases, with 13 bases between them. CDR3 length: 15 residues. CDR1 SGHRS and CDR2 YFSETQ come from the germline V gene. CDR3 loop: CASSPETNSNYGYTF. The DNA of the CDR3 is TGCGCCAGCAGCCCGGAGACAAACTCTAACTATGGCTACACCTTC.

DNA of the CDR3: TGTGCCAGCAGTTTGGGTCAGGGGGCTTCCTCTCGGCTCTACGGTGAGCAGTTCTTC. Translated, it gives CASSLGQGASSRLYGEQFF. The chain is built from TRBV28 and TRBJ2-1; TRBD1 matches 8 bases. From germline, CDR1 is MDHEN and CDR2 SYDVKM. The CDR3 contains 19 residues. After removal of 3 bases from V and 9 bases from J, the junction contained 22 bases not matched to a gene.

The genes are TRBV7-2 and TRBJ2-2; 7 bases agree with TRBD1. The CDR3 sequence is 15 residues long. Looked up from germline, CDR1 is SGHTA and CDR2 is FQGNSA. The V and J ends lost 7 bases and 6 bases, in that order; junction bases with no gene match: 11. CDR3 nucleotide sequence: TGTGCCAGCACCAAAAAGGGGACAGAGTCCGGGGAGCTGTTTTTT. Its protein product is CASTKKGTESGELFF.

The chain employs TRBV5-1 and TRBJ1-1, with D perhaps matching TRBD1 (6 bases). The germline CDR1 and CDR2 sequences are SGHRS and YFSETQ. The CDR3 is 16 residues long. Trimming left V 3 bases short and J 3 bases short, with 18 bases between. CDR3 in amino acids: CASSSTTGPFDTEAFF. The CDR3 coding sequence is TGCGCCAGCAGCTCTACAACAGGGCCCTTCGACACTGAAGCTTTCTTT.

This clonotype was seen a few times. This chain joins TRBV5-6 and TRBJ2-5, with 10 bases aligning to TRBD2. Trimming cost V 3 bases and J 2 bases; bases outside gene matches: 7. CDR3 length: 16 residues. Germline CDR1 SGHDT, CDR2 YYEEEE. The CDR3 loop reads CASSSLAGDFQETQYF. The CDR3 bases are TGTGCCAGCAGCTCCCTAGCGGGAGACTTTCAAGAGACCCAGTACTTC.

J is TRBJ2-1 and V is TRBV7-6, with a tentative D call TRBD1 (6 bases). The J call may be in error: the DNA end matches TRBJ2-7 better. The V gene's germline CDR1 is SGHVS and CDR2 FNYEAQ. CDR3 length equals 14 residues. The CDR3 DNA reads TGTGCCAGCAGTCAGGGGACCTCCTACAATGAGCAGTACTTC. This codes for CASSQGTSYNEQYF.

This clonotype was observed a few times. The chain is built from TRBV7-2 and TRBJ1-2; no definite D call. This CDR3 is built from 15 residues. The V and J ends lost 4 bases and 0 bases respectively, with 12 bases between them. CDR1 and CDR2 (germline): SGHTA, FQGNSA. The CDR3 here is CASSSRIKANYGYTF. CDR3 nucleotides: TGTGCCAGCAGCTCCCGGATAAAGGCTAACTATGGCTACACCTTC.

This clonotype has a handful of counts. DNA for the CDR3: TGTGCCAGCAGCTTAGATTGGGACAGTCCCTACGAGCAGTACTTC. Translating it yields CASSLDWDSPYEQYF. The chain has TRBV11-3 and TRBJ2-7; 7 bases fit TRBD1. J lost 2 bases, V lost 0 bases, and 4 bases had no gene match. This CDR3 has 15 residues. Germline V gene lookup returns CDR1 SGHNT and CDR2 YENEEA.

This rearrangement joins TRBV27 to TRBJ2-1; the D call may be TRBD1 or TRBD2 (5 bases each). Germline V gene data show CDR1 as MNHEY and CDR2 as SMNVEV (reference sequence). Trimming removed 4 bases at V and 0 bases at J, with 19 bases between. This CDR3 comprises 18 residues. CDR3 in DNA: TGTGCCAGCAGTTCGCATCCCCTCCCGGGGCACTCCTACAATGAGCAGTTCTTC. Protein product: CASSSHPLPGHSYNEQFF.

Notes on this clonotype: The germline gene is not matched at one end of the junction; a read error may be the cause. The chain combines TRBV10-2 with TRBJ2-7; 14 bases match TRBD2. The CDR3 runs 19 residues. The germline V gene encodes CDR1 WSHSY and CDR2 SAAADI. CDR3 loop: CVSSDAGLAGEKSSYEQYF. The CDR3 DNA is TGCGTCAGCAGTGACGCGGGACTAGCGGGAGAGAAGAGCTCCTACGAGCAGTACTTC.

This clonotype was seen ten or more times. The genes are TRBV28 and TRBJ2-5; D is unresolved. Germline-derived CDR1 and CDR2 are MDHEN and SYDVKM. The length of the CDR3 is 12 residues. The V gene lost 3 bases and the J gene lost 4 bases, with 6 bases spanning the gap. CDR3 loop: CASSFNLETQYF. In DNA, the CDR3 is TGTGCCAGCAGTTTTAACCTAGAGACCCAGTACTTC.

The CDR3 DNA sequence: TGTGCCAGCAGCTCGCGTGCGGGAGGGCCGTTGGAGACCCAGTACTTC. Its protein product is CASSSRAGGPLETQYF. The chain joins TRBV7-2 to TRBJ2-5, with 9 bases fitting TRBD2. Looked up from germline, CDR1 is SGHTA and CDR2 is FQGNSA. CDR3 length equals 16 residues. Trimming removed 4 bases from V and 5 bases from J; junction bases left unmatched: 11.

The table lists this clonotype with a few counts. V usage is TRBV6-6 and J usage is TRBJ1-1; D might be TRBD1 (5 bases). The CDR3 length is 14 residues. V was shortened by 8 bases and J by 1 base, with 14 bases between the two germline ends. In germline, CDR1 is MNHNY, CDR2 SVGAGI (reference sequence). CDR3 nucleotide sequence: TGTGCCAGCGCCCCCTCGACAGAGAACACTGAAGCTTTCTTT. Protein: CASAPSTENTEAFF.

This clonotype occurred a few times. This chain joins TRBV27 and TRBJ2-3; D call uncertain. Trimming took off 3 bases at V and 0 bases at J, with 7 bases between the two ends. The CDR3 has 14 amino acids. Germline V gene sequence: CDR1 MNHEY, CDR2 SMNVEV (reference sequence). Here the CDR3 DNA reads TGTGCCAGCAGTTTGGGGATAAGCACAGATACGCAGTATTTT. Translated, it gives CASSLGISTDTQYF.

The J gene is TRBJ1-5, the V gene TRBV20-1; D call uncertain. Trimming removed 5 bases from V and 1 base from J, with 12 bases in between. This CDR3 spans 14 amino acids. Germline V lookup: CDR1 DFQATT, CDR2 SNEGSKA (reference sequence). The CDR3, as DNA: TGCAGTGCTTCCACCCGGTGGAGCAATCAGCCCCAGCATTTT. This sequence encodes CSASTRWSNQPQHF.

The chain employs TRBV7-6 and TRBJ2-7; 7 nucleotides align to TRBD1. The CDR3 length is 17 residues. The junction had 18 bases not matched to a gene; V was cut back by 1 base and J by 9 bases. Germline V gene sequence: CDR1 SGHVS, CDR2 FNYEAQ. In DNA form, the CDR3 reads TGTGCCAGCAGCTTAGGTAGAGGGCTTGACAGGGTGGACGGGCAGTACTTC. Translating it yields CASSLGRGLDRVDGQYF.

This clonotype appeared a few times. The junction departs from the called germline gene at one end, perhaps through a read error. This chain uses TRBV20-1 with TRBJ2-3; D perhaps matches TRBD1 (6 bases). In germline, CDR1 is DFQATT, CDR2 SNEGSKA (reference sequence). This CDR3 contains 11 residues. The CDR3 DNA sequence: TGCAGTGCGAGGACAGCAGATCCGCAGTATTTT. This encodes CSARTADPQYF.